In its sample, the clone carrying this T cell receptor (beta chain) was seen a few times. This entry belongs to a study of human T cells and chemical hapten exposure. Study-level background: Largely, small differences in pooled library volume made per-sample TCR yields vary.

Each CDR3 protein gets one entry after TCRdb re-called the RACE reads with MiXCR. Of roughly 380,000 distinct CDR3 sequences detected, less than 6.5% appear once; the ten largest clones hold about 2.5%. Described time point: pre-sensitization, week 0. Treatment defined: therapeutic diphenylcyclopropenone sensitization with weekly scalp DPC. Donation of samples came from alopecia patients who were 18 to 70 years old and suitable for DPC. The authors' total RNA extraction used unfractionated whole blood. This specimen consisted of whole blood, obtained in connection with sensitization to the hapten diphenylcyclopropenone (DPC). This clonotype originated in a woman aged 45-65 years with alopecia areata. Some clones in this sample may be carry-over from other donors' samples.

The CDR3 DNA is TGTGCCAGCTCACCCAGACTAGCGGTTAGCACAGATACGCAGTATTTT. Its translation is CASSPRLAVSTDTQYF. The rearrangement uses TRBV18 and TRBJ2-3; 9 bases fit TRBD2. From germline, CDR1 is KGHSH and CDR2 LQKENI. V shed 3 bases, J shed 0 bases, and the junction held 4 bases outside the gene matches. This CDR3 has 16 amino acids.